The 7 T cell receptor beta chains reported below all come from one sample, sequenced in a study of blood T cell repertoires in COVID-19. TCRdb's copy holds only in-frame clones and misses some; the assay was immunoSEQ multiplex PCR. The sample shows about 190,000 clones, 78% of them seen only once. Material for sequencing was peripheral blood. Receptors were obtained from a woman of 80 years or more with active or convalescent COVID-19.

The rearrangement joins TRBV5-1 to TRBJ1-4; TRBD1 matches at 8 bases. Germline lookup yields CDR1 SGHRS and CDR2 YFSETQ. The CDR3 is made up of 14 amino acids. V shed 6 bases, J shed 8 bases, and the junction held 9 bases outside the gene matches. The chain's CDR3 is CASTLYGQGEKLFF. In DNA form, the CDR3 reads TGCGCCAGCACTCTCTATGGACAGGGAGAAAAACTGTTTTTT.

This clone was observed a few times. V gene TRBV2 combines with J gene TRBJ1-4, with D possibly being TRBD1 (5 bases). V was pared by 5 bases and J by 5 bases, with 12 bases between. The CDR3 totals 14 residues. Germline CDR1 reads SNHLY; CDR2 reads FYNNEI. CDR3 DNA: TGTGCCAGCAGTCAGGACACCCTGAATGAAAAACTGTTTTTT. This sequence encodes CASSQDTLNEKLFF.

This clone was picked up a small number of times. The V call is TRBV7-9, the J call TRBJ2-5; 10 bases align to TRBD1. Per the germline V gene, CDR1 is SEHNR and CDR2 is FQNEAQ (reference sequence). The CDR3 totals 16 residues. The ends lost 1 base at V and 4 bases at J; junction bases unmatched: 6. The chain's CDR3 is CASSLGETGGLETQYF. Here the CDR3 DNA reads TGTGCCAGCAGCTTAGGGGAGACAGGGGGCTTAGAGACCCAGTACTTC.

The chain recombines TRBV21-1 with TRBJ2-2; the table calls TRBD2, which could not be checked here. TRBV21-1 is a known pseudogene. The CDR3 length is 18 residues. Here the CDR3 reads CASSKAGTSGGSPGELFF. The CDR3 DNA sequence: TGTGCCAGCAGCAAAGCGGGGACTAGCGGGGGAAGCCCCGGGGAGCTGTTTTTT.

The V and J genes are TRBV19 and TRBJ2-3; tentative D call: TRBD1 (7 bases). This CDR3 is 17 amino acids long. CDR1 is LNHDA and CDR2 is SQIVND in the germline V gene (reference sequence). With 7 bases removed from V and 2 bases from J, the gap between germline ends came to 22 bases. In nucleotides, the CDR3 is TGTGCCAGTAATCGGGGCCCGGGCAGGGGGGACACAGATACGCAGTATTTT. Encoded protein: CASNRGPGRGDTDTQYF.

The rearrangement joins TRBV10-3 to TRBJ1-2; D ambiguous. The ends were cut back, 0 bases at V and 7 bases at J, with 12 bases in the middle. Germline V CDR1 and CDR2: ENHRY, SYGVKD. The CDR3 sequence is 14 residues long. The CDR3 loop reads CAISESAERAGYTF. The CDR3 nucleotides read TGTGCCATCAGTGAGTCAGCCGAGAGGGCTGGCTACACCTTC.

The chain uses TRBV6-5 and TRBJ1-2; 7 nucleotides agree with TRBD1. This CDR3 is built from 13 residues. After removal of 5 bases from V and 6 bases from J, the junction contained 6 bases not matched to a gene. Germline-derived CDR1 and CDR2 are MNHEY and SVGAGI. The CDR3: CASSKQGFDGYTF. The CDR3 region has the DNA TGTGCCAGCAGTAAACAGGGGTTCGATGGCTACACCTTC.